This T cell receptor beta chain was sequenced in a study of patients and donors after allogeneic stem cell transplantation. A single record per CDR3 protein comes from TCRdb applying MiXCR to the RT-PCR reads. Of some 960,000 distinct CDR3 sequences listed, approximately 19% were seen once; the top ten hold 6%. This CDR3 is built from 15 residues. Per the germline V gene, CDR1 is LGHNA and CDR2 is YSLEER. Trimming pared 1 base from V and 1 base from J, leaving 7 bases between. V usage is TRBV4-3 and J usage is TRBJ2-2; D remains ambiguous. The sequence was collected from a human donor who was either an allogeneic HSCT recipient or a stem cell or donor lymphocyte infusion donor (not recorded which). It is not recorded whose cells these are; they may come from a transplant donor. Sequences were obtained from blood, either unsorted or a sorted T cell fraction (not recorded which). CDR3 residues: CASSQARLNTGELFF. CDR3 nucleotides: TGCGCCAGCAGCCAAGCCCGACTGAACACCGGGGAGCTGTTTTTT.